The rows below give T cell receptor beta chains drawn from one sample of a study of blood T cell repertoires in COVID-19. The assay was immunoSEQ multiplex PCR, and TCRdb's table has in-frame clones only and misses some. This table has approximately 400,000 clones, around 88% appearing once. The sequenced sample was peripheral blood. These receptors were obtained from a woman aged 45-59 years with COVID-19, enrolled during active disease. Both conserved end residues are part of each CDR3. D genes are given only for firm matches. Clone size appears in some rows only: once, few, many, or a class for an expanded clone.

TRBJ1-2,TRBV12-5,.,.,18,TGTGCTAGTGGTTTCCCACTTATCTACGGGGGTTTTGACTATGGCTACACCTTC,CASGFPLIYGGFDYGYTF
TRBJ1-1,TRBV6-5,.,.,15,TGTGCCAGCAGTCTGGAGCTATCCCGGAACACTGAAGCTTTCTTT,CASSLELSRNTEAFF
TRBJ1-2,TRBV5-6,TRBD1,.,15,TGTGCCAGCAGCTCGACGGGACAGGGGGCGGAAGGCTACACCTTC,CASSSTGQGAEGYTF
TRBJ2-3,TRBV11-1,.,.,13,TGTGCCAGCAGCTTAGACAGGGCAGATACGCAGTATTTT,CASSLDRADTQYF
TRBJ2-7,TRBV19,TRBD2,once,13,TGTGCCAGTAGTAGTACCAGGGAGGGCGAGCAGTACTTC,CASSSTREGEQYF
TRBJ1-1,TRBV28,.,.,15,TGTGCCAGCAGTTTGTCCTCAGGGGTGAACACTGAAGCTTTCTTT,CASSLSSGVNTEAFF
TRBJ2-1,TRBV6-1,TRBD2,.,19,TGTGCCAGCAGTGAAGCGCTATCGGGGGGGCCCCGTTTTTACAATGAGCAGTTCTTC,CASSEALSGGPRFYNEQFF
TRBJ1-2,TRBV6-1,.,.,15,TGTGCCAGCAGTGACGCGAATCGGGGGGCTGGCGGCTACACCTTC,CASSDANRGAGGYTF
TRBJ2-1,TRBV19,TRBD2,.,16,TGTGCCAGTAGCAGGACTAGCGGGGAAGGTATGGATGAGCAGTTCTTC,CASSRTSGEGMDEQFF
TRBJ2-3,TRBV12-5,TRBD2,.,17,TGTGCTAGTGGTTTTTCCCCCCGGGCTAAGCGGGGAGATACGCAGTATTTT,CASGFSPRAKRGDTQYF
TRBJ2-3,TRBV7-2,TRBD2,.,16,TGTGCCAGCAGCTTAGTTAGCGGGGGGGCTACAGATACGCAGTATTTT,CASSLVSGGATDTQYF
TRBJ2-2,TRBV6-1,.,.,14,TGTGCCAGCAGTGAATCTACGAGTACCGGGGAGCTGTTTTTT,CASSESTSTGELFF
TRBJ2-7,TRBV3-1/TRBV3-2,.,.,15,TGTGCCAGCAGCCGGTCAGGGGACCTCTCCTACGAGCAGTACTTC,CASSRSGDLSYEQYF
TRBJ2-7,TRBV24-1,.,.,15,TGTGCCACCAGTGACCCCACCGGACGGGGCTACGAGCAGTACTTC,CATSDPTGRGYEQYF
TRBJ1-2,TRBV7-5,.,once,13,TGTGCCAGCAGCTCCGGGGGGAGCTATGGCTACACCTTC,CASSSGGSYGYTF
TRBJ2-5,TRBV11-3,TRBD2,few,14,TGTGCCAGCAGCTTAGATTCCGGGGGGGAGACCCAGTACTTC,CASSLDSGGETQYF
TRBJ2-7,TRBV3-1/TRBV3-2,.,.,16,TGTGCCAGCAGCGGCTTAGGGGGGGCCACTGCCTACGAGCAGTACTTC,CASSGLGGATAYEQYF
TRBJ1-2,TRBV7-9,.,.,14,TGTGCCAGCAGCTTAGCCCTCCCGGGGTATGGCTACACCTTC,CASSLALPGYGYTF
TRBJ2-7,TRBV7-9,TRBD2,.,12,TGTGCCAGCAGCCCGACTAGCGACGAGCAGTACTTC,CASSPTSDEQYF
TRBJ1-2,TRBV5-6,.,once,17,TGTGCCAGCAGCTTGGTGATTATGCGCGTATCTGACATCGGCTACACCTTC,CASSLVIMRVSDIGYTF
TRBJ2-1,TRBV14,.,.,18,TGTGCCAGCAGCCGCCGCGGGCTTTCTACAAGCTGGTACAATGAGCAGTTCTTC,CASSRRGLSTSWYNEQFF
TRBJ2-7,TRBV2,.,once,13,TGTGCCAGCAGCCTCCTAGGGGCCTACGAGCAGTACTTC,CASSLLGAYEQYF
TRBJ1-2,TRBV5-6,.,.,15,TGTGCCAGCAGCACTTACAGGTCGGGGGGCTATGGCTACACCTTC,CASSTYRSGGYGYTF
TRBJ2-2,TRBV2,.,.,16,TGTGCCAGCAGTGAAGTACAGTGGGCGAACACCGGGGAGCTGTTTTTT,CASSEVQWANTGELFF
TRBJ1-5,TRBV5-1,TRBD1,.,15,TGCGCCAGCAGCTTGGCCGGGACAGGGAATCAGCCCCAGCATTTT,CASSLAGTGNQPQHF
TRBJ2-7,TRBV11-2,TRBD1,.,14,TGTGCCAGCAGCATACCGGGACAGAAATACGAGCAGTACTTC,CASSIPGQKYEQYF
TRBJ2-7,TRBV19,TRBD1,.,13,TGTGCCAGTAGTATAGAAGGGACAGGGAAGCAGTACTTC,CASSIEGTGKQYF
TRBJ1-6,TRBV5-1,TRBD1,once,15,TGCGCCAGCAGCTGGGGACAGGGTGGCGGTTCACCCCTCCACTTT,CASSWGQGGGSPLHF
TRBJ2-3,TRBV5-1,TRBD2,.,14,TGCGCCAGTTATCTAGCGGGGGGGACAGATACGCAGTATTTT,CASYLAGGTDTQYF
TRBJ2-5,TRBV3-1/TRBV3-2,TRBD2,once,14,TGTGCCAGCAGCCCCTCGACGGGGGGGGAGACCCAGTACTTC,CASSPSTGGETQYF
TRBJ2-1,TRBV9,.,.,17,TGTGCCAGCAGCGTTGCTCCCAGGGCCGGTCTGGGCAATGAGCAGTTCTTC,CASSVAPRAGLGNEQFF
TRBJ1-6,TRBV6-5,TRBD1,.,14,TGTGCCAGCAGCAATACAGGGGTAAGGTCACCCCTCCACTTT,CASSNTGVRSPLHF
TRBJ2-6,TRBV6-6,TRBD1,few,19,TGTGCCAGCAGTCCCTGGCGGGGGACAGGGCTCTCTGGGGCCAACGTCCTGACTTTC,CASSPWRGTGLSGANVLTF